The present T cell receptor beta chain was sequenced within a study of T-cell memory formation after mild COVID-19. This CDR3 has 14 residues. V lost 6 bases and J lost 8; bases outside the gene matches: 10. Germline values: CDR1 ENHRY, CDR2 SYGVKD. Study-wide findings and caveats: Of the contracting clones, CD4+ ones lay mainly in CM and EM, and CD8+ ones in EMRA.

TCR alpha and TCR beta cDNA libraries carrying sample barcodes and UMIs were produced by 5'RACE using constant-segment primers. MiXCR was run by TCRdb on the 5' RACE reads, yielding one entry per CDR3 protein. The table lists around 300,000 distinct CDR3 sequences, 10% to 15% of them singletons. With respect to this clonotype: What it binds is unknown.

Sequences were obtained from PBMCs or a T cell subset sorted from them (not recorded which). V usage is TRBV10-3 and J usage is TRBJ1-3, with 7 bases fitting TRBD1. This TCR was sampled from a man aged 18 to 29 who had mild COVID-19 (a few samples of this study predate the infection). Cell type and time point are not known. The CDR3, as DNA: TGTGCCATCAGGGCCCCAGGACAGGAGGACACCATATATTTT. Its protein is CAIRAPGQEDTIYF.